The rows below give T cell receptor beta chains drawn from one sample of a study of CXCR3-negative and CXCR3-positive naive CD8 T cells. After re-calling the 5' RACE reads, TCRdb lists one entry per CDR3 protein, DNA absent. This sample contains tens of thousands of distinct CDR3 sequences. Specimen: naive CXCR3- CD8+ T cells from blood. The receptors originated from a human donor in good health. Some clones in this sample may be carry-over from other donors' samples. The CDR3 runs from the conserved cysteine through the conserved F or W. Clone size is shown for a subset of rows, as once, few, many or a class of expanded clone.

>NA|13|TRBJ2-7|TRBV10-3
CAISEGTSHEQYF
>NA|14|TRBJ1-4|TRBV7-9
CASSTGLANEKLFF
>NA|14|TRBJ2-2|TRBV15
CATSLGHNTGELFF
>NA|15|TRBJ2-5|TRBV3-1
CASSHPGPGQETQYF
>NA|14|TRBJ2-5|TRBV28
CASSLRGRLETQYF
>NA|14|TRBJ1-1|TRBV6-5
CASRLQGRITEAFF
>NA|14|TRBJ2-3|TRBV20-1
CSAPSGVRTDTQYF
>medium-sized|12|TRBJ2-2|TRBV11-2
CASSLGTGELFF
>NA|15|TRBJ2-7|TRBV15
CATSREGGGAEEQYF
>NA|12|TRBJ2-7|TRBV12-3/TRBV12-4
CASSFGSVGQYF
>NA|16|TRBJ2-1|TRBV7-3
CASSPLPAETYNEQFF
>NA|18|TRBJ2-1|TRBV20-1
CSAREGTSGPLSYNEQFF
>medium-sized|14|TRBJ2-2|TRBV19
CASRLDLNTGELFF
>NA|14|TRBJ2-6|TRBV6-5
CASKELLGANVLTF
>NA|13|TRBJ2-7|TRBV7-9
CATEWGSSYEQYF
>NA|16|TRBJ2-5|TRBV7-8
CASSPPWAGDLETQYF
>NA|15|TRBJ1-2|TRBV27
CASRTLQGLDYGYTF
>NA|13|TRBJ2-1|TRBV29-1
CSGAGGPSNEQFF
>medium-sized|17|TRBJ2-7|TRBV27
CASSQTGLQLPTGEQYF
>medium-sized|15|TRBJ1-5|TRBV28
CASMGLAESNQPQHF
>NA|15|TRBJ2-1|TRBV7-2
CASSNLGYIYNEQFF
>NA|16|TRBJ2-3|TRBV14
CASSTRQGVPTDTQYF
>NA|13|TRBJ1-1|TRBV7-9
CASRPAPEIGAFF
>NA|17|TRBJ2-7|TRBV28
CASSLSIGDDGVYEQYF
>NA|15|TRBJ2-7|TRBV6-2/TRBV6-3
CASSSPRDGSYEQYF
>NA|17|TRBJ2-4|TRBV23-1
CASSQGDSELAKNIQYF
>NA|13|TRBJ2-7|TRBV28
CASSRPGNYEQYF
>NA|16|TRBJ1-1|TRBV27
CASSKTGGWVNTEAFF
>NA|13|TRBJ1-1|TRBV29-1
CSVDHRGYTEAFF
>NA|13|TRBJ2-1|TRBV19
CASSIGSTGEQFF
>NA|15|TRBJ1-4|TRBV7-9
CASSLTAATNEKLFF
>NA|18|TRBJ2-6|TRBV9
CASSTARDSSSGANVLTF
>NA|11|TRBJ2-7|TRBV5-6
CASSYGPEQYF
>NA|17|TRBJ2-4|TRBV15
CATSRDRLILAKNIQYF
>NA|14|TRBJ2-1|TRBV7-2
CASSTPGLRDEQFF